These 18 T cell receptor beta chains were all obtained from the same sample, sequenced in a study of control samples from healthy donors and cancer patients. Libraries were prepared by immunoSEQ multiplex PCR; TCRdb keeps only in-frame clonotypes and omits some of them. Of around 100,000 clones listed, roughly 92% were seen once; the top ten hold around 3%. Sequencing input: blood. These receptors were taken from a human donor in good health. The donor label of this sample is uncertain.

As concerns this clone: One end of the junction fails to match germline, which may point to a read error. V and J are TRBV19 and TRBJ1-5; tentative D call: TRBD1 (5 bases). This CDR3 is built from 14 residues. Germline V gives CDR1 LNHDA, CDR2 SQIVND (reference sequence). This chain's CDR3 is CASSLDRDAQPQHF. The CDR3 DNA is TGTGCCAGTAGTTTAGACCGGGACGCTCAGCCCCAGCATTTT.

J is TRBJ1-3 and V is TRBV5-4; 9 nucleotides match TRBD1. This CDR3 is 17 amino acids long. After removal of 4 bases from V and 1 base from J, the junction contained 9 bases not matched to a gene. Germline CDR1 reads SGHNT; CDR2 reads YYREEE (reference sequence). The CDR3 nucleotides read TGTGCCAGCAGCCGTCCCGGGACAGGGTTTTCTGGAAACACCATATATTTT. It codes for CASSRPGTGFSGNTIYF. Drawing the rest from reference TRBV5-4 and TRBJ1-3, the complete variable domain is ETGVTQSPTHLIKTRGQQVTLRCSSQSGHNTVSWYQQALGQGPQFIFQYYREEENGRGNFPPRFSGLQFPNYSSELNVNALELDDSALYLCASSRPGTGFSGNTIYFGEGSWLTVV.

This clone was picked up one time. The rearrangement uses TRBV6-6 and TRBJ1-1; 10 bases match TRBD1. Germline CDR1 and CDR2: MNHNY and SVGAGI (reference sequence). J lost 4 bases, V lost 5 bases, and 10 bases had no gene match. CDR3 length: 16 residues. CDR3 loop: CASSRWDRGAGTEAFF. CDR3 coding DNA: TGTGCCAGCAGTCGATGGGACAGGGGTGCGGGCACTGAAGCTTTCTTT.

The chain employs TRBV13 and TRBJ2-1; 9 nucleotides line up with TRBD1. The J segment lost 5 bases and the V segment lost 4 bases, leaving 9 bases of the junction unmatched. This CDR3 is 16 amino acids long. Per germline, CDR1 PRHDT and CDR2 FYEKMQ (reference sequence). The CDR3 loop reads CASSSSGQGIHNEQFF. As DNA, the CDR3 is TGTGCCAGCAGCTCCTCAGGACAGGGGATCCACAATGAGCAGTTCTTC.

This rearrangement joins TRBV6-6 to TRBJ1-6; D possibly corresponds to TRBD1 (6 bases). Trimming stripped 6 bases from V and 9 bases from J, with 15 bases between. This CDR3 comprises 14 residues. Germline CDR1 MNHNY, CDR2 SVGAGI (reference sequence). The CDR3 here is CASSGQSRPSPLHF. The CDR3 nucleotides read TGTGCCAGCAGCGGACAGTCCCGGCCTTCACCCCTCCACTTT.

The chain combines TRBV4-3 with TRBJ2-1; D not resolved. Germline V gives CDR1 LGHNA, CDR2 YSLEER. V gave up 0 bases and J gave up 12 bases, with 12 bases separating them. The CDR3 consists of 13 residues. DNA for the CDR3: TGCGCCAGCAGCCAAGATCGGGTAGTCGGGCAGTTCTTC. Translated: CASSQDRVVGQFF.

The chain links TRBV5-1 to TRBJ2-5; tentative D call: TRBD2 (6 bases). Germline V gene lookup returns CDR1 SGHRS and CDR2 YFSETQ. CDR3 length: 13 amino acids. Trimming left V 2 bases short and J 7 bases short, with 12 bases between. The CDR3 DNA sequence: TGCGCCAGCAGCTTCCGGGAGAGTGGGACCCAGTACTTC. Its translation: CASSFRESGTQYF.

The chain employs TRBV11-3 and TRBJ2-1; possibly TRBD2 for D (5 bases). V lost 5 bases and J lost 10, with 18 bases in between. Germline V CDR1 and CDR2: SGHNT, YENEEA. This CDR3 comprises 14 residues. The CDR3 here is CASSLREGSIEQFF. The CDR3 coding sequence is TGTGCCAGCAGCCTCAGAGAGGGATCCATCGAGCAGTTCTTC.

This clone was seen once. This rearrangement joins TRBV6-7 to TRBJ2-2, with no clear D. TRBV6-7 is an ORF, and what it does is uncertain. Trimming pared 5 bases from V and 0 bases from J, leaving 13 bases between. The CDR3 runs 16 residues. CDR3 loop: CASSTHGVANTGELFF. CDR3 sequence (DNA): TGTGCCAGCAGTACTCACGGTGTTGCGAACACCGGGGAGCTGTTTTTT.

V is TRBV12-3 or TRBV12-4 and J is TRBJ2-7, with 7 bases lining up with TRBD2. The CDR3 totals 13 residues. J lost 4 bases, V lost 7 bases, and 7 bases had no gene match. DNA for the CDR3: TGTGCCAGCACCCGGGAGGTCATATACGAGCAGTACTTC. Its protein is CASTREVIYEQYF.

This chain uses TRBV24-1 with TRBJ2-7; D is unresolved. This CDR3 is built from 10 residues. The V end was cut by 8 bases, the J end by 2 bases, with 3 bases between. Looked up from germline, CDR1 is KGHDR and CDR2 is SFDVKD. The CDR3 region is CATITYEQYF. The CDR3 nucleotides read TGTGCCACCATCACCTACGAGCAGTACTTC.

The chain has TRBV6-5 and TRBJ2-2, with TRBD1 matching over 8 bases. After removal of 6 bases from V and 1 base from J, the junction contained 4 bases not matched to a gene. CDR1 is MNHEY, CDR2 SVGAGI, per germline. The CDR3 spans 15 residues. The CDR3 protein is CASRTGTGNTGELFF. In DNA form, the CDR3 reads TGTGCCAGCAGAACCGGGACAGGGAACACCGGGGAGCTGTTTTTT.

The chain carries TRBV12-3 or TRBV12-4 and TRBJ1-1, with D unresolved. CDR3 size: 12 residues. V shed 6 bases and J shed 5 bases, with 10 bases lying between them. DNA for the CDR3: TGTGCCAGCAGATCCGGGCAGACTGAAGCTTTCTTT. Translating it yields CASRSGQTEAFF.

The rearrangement uses TRBV5-4 and TRBJ2-1; 9 bases align to TRBD1. Germline CDR1 and CDR2: SGHNT and YYREEE (reference sequence). The CDR3 sequence is 14 residues long. V shed 3 bases, J shed 7 bases, and the junction held 5 bases outside the gene matches. The CDR3 loop reads CASSSDRGINEQFF. CDR3 DNA sequence: TGTGCCAGCAGCTCGGACAGGGGAATAAATGAGCAGTTCTTC.

V and J are TRBV10-3 and TRBJ1-4, with D uncertain. The germline gives CDR1 ENHRY, CDR2 SYGVKD. This CDR3 region has 11 residues. The V end was cut by 10 bases, the J end by 5 bases, with 8 bases between. For the CDR3, the DNA is TGTGCCAATGACACGAATGAAAAACTGTTTTTT. Its translation: CANDTNEKLFF.

The rearrangement links TRBV4-3 to TRBJ2-1; D might be TRBD2 (5 bases). In germline, CDR1 is LGHNA, CDR2 YSLEER. This CDR3 spans 17 amino acids. V was pared by 0 bases and J by 5 bases, with 17 bases between. The DNA for the CDR3 is TGCGCCAGCAGCCAAGATGTCCCAGGACTTATAAACAATGAGCAGTTCTTC. Residues: CASSQDVPGLINNEQFF.

The chain joins TRBV7-9 to TRBJ1-1; D ambiguous. The CDR3 sequence is 16 residues long. CDR1 is SEHNR and CDR2 is FQNEAQ in the germline V gene (reference sequence). V was clipped by 7 bases and J by 4 bases, with 22 bases between them. The CDR3: CASIRRTARNGTEAFF. Written as DNA, the CDR3 is TGTGCCAGCATTAGGAGGACGGCCCGAAATGGCACTGAAGCTTTCTTT.

This clone was picked up a small number of times. The chain links TRBV2 to TRBJ2-1; D call uncertain. V lost 6 bases to trimming and J lost 5 bases, with 11 bases between them. Germline V gene lookup returns CDR1 SNHLY and CDR2 FYNNEI. The CDR3 spans 13 residues. CDR3 loop: CASSSSRDNEQFF. The CDR3 nucleotides are TGTGCCAGCAGCTCAAGTCGTGACAATGAGCAGTTCTTC.